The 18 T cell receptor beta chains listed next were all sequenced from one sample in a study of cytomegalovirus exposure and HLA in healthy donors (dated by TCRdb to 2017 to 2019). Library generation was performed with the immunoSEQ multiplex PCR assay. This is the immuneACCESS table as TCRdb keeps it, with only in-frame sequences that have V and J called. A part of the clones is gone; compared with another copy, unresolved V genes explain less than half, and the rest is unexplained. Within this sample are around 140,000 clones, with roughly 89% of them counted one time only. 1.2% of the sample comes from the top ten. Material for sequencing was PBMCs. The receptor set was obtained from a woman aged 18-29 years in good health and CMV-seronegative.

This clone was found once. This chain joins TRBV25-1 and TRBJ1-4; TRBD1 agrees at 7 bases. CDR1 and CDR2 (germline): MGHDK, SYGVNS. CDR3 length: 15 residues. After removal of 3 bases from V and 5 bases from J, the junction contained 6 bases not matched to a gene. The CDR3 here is CASSDHRGPNEKLFF. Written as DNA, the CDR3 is TGTGCCAGCAGTGATCACAGGGGACCGAATGAAAAACTGTTTTTT.

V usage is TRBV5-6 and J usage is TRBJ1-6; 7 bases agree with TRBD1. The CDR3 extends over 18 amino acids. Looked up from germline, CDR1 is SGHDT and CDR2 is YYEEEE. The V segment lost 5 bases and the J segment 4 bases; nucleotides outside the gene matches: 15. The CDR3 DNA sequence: TGTGCCAGCAGTCCCCCGTTTGACAGGGACGGATATAATTCACCCCTCCACTTT. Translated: CASSPPFDRDGYNSPLHF.

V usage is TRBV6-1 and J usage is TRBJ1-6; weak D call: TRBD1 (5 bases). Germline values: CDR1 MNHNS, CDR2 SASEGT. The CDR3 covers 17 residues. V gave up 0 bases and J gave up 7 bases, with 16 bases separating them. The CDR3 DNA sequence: TGTGCCAGCAGTGAAGCGCTTTGGGGTTCAGGGAATTCACCCCTCCACTTT. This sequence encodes CASSEALWGSGNSPLHF.

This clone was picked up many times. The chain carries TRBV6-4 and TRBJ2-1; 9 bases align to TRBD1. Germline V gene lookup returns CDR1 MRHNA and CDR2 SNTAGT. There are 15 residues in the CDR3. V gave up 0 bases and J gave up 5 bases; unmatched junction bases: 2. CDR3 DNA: TGTGCCAGCAGTGACTCAACAGGGGGCAACAATGAGCAGTTCTTC. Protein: CASSDSTGGNNEQFF.

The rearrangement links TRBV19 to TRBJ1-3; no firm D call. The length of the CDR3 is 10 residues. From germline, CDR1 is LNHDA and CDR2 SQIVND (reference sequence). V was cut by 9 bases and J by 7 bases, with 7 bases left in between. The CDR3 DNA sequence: TGTGCCAGCGAGAGGAACACCATATATTTT. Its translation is CASERNTIYF.

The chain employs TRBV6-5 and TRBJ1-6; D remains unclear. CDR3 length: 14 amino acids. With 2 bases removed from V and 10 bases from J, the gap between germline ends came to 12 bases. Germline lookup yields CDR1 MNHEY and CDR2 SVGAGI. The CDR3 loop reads CASSYEGRGSPLHF. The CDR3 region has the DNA TGTGCCAGCAGTTACGAAGGGCGGGGATCACCCCTCCACTTT.

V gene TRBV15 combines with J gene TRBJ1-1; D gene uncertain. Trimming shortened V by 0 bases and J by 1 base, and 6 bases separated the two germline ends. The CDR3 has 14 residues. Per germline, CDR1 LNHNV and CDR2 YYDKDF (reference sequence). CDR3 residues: CATSRDRSNTEAFF. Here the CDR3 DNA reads TGTGCCACCAGCAGAGATAGATCGAACACTGAAGCTTTCTTT.

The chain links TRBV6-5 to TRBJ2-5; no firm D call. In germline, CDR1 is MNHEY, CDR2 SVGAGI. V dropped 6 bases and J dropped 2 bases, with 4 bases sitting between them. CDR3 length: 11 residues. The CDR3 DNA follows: TGTGCCAGCAGGCGACAAGAGACCCAGTACTTC. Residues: CASRRQETQYF.

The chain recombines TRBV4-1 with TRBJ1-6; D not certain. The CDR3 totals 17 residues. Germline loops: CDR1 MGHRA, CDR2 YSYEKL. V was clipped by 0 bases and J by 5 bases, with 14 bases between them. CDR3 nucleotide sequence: TGCGCCAGCAGCCAAGATTCTTCGGGGATCGATAATTCACCCCTCCACTTT. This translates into CASSQDSSGIDNSPLHF.

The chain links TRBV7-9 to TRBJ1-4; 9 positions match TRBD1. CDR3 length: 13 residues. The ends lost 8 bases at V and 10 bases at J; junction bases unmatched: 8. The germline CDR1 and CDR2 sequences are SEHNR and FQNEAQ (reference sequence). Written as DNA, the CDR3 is TGTGCCAGCGAGCGGGACAGGGAAGGAAAACTGTTTTTT. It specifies CASERDREGKLFF.

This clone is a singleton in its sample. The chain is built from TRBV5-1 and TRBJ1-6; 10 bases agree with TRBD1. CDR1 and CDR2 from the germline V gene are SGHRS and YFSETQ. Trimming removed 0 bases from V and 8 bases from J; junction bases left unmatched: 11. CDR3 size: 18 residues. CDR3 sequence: CASSLAGQGRAGDSPLHF. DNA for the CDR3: TGCGCCAGCAGCTTGGCGGGACAGGGGCGCGCCGGTGATTCACCCCTCCACTTT.

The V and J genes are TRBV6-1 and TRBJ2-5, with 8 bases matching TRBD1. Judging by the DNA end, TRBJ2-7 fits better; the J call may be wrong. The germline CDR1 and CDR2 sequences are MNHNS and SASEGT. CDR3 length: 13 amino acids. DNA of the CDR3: TGTGCCATCTGGACAGGGAACTCCTACGAGCAGTACTTC. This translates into CAIWTGNSYEQYF.

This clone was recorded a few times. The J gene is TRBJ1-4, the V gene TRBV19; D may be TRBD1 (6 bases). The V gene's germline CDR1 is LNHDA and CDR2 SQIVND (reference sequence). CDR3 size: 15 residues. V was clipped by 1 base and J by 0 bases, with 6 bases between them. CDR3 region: CASSIGTATNEKLFF. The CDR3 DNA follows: TGTGCCAGTAGTATAGGGACAGCAACTAATGAAAAACTGTTTTTT. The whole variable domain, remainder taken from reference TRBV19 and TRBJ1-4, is DGGITQSPKYLFRKEGQNVTLSCEQNLNHDAMYWYRQDPGQGLRLIYYSQIVNDFQKGDIAEGYSVSREKKESFPLTVTSAQKNPTAFYLCASSIGTATNEKLFFGSGTQLSVL.

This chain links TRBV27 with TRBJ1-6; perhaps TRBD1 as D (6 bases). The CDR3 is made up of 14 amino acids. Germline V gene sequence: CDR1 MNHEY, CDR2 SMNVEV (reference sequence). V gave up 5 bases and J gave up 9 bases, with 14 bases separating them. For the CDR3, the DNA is TGTGCCAGCAGTCCCGGGACACCGGGTTCACCCCTCCACTTT. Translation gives CASSPGTPGSPLHF.

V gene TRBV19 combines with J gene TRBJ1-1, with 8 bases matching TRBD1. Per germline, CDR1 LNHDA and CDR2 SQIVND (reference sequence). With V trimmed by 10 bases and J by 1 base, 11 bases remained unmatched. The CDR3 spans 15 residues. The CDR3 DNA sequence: TGTGCCACCGCCGGACCCGGGACAGGGAACACTGAAGCTTTCTTT. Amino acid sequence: CATAGPGTGNTEAFF.

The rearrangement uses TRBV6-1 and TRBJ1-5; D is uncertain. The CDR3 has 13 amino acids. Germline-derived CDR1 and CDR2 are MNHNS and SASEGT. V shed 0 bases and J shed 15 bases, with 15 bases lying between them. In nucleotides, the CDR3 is TGTGCCAGCAGTGAAGCGTTGGCCGCGCGGGGGCATTTT. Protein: CASSEALAARGHF.

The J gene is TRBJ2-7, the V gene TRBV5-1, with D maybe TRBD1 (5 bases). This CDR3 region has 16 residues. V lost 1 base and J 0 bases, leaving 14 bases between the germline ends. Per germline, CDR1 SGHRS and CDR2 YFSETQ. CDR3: CASSLLKGELSYEQYF. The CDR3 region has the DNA TGCGCCAGCAGCTTGCTTAAAGGGGAACTCTCCTACGAGCAGTACTTC.

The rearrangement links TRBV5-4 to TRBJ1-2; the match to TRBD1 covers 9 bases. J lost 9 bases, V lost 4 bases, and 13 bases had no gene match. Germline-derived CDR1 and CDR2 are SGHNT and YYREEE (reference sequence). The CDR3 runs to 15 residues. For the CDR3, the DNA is TGTGCCAGCAGCCTTCTCGGACAGGGGTTCTGGAGCTACACCTTC. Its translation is CASSLLGQGFWSYTF.